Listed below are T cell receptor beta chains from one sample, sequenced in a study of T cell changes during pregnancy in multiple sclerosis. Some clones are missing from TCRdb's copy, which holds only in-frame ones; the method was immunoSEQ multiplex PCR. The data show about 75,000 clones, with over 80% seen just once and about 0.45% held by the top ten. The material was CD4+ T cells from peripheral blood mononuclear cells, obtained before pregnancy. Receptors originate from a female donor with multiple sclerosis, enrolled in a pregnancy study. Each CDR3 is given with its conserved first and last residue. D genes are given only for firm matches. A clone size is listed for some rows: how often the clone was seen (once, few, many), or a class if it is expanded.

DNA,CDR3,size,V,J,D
TGTGCCAGCAGTGAAGCGTTCATTGTAGGCAGGAACTACGAGCAGTACTTC,CASSEAFIVGRNYEQYF,.,TRBV2,TRBJ2-7,.
TGTGCCAGCTCCGCAGGGAGGTATGGCTACACCTTC,CASSAGRYGYTF,.,TRBV18,TRBJ1-2,.
TGTGCCAGCAGTTACTCGCGGAGGGCGAATGAGCAGTTCTTC,CASSYSRRANEQFF,.,TRBV6-5,TRBJ2-1,.
TGCGCCAGCAGCCCAGGACTTCTAGGCAATGAGCAGTTCTTC,CASSPGLLGNEQFF,.,TRBV4-1,TRBJ2-1,.
TGCGCCAGCAGCCCGAGGGGGACAGGGGACGAGCAGTACTTC,CASSPRGTGDEQYF,.,TRBV5-1,TRBJ2-7,TRBD1
TGTGCCTGGAGTGTACAGGGTTACGAGCAGTACTTC,CAWSVQGYEQYF,.,TRBV30,TRBJ2-7,.
TGTGCCAGCAGCTCAGGACAGGGGGCCCGAGAGACCCAGTACTTC,CASSSGQGARETQYF,.,TRBV7-3,TRBJ2-5,TRBD1
TGTGCCAGCACCCCGGGACAGGAAGTGGGGAGCACTGAAGCTTTCTTT,CASTPGQEVGSTEAFF,.,TRBV27,TRBJ1-1,TRBD1
TGCGCCAGCAGCTTCTTGGGACAGGGCACAGATACGCAGTATTTT,CASSFLGQGTDTQYF,.,TRBV5-1,TRBJ2-3,TRBD1
TGCAGTGCTTTACGTTCGGGTGGCTACACCTTC,CSALRSGGYTF,.,TRBV20-1,TRBJ1-2,.
TGTGCCAGCAGCCAACTTTCTGAAGCTTTCTTT,CASSQLSEAFF,.,TRBV28,TRBJ1-1,.
TGCGCCAGCAGCTTGGTTCGACTCCCACAAGAGACCCAGTACTTC,CASSLVRLPQETQYF,.,TRBV5-1,TRBJ2-5,.
TGCGCCAGCAGCCCGACCTCAGGGGGCTCGGGTCAGCCCCAGCATTTT,CASSPTSGGSGQPQHF,.,TRBV4-1,TRBJ1-5,TRBD1
TGTGCCAGCCTGCTAGCGGGGACCACAGATACGCAGTATTTT,CASLLAGTTDTQYF,.,TRBV28,TRBJ2-3,TRBD2
TGTGCCAGCAGCTCCTCCCGTCTCAATGAGCAGTTCTTC,CASSSSRLNEQFF,.,TRBV7-2,TRBJ2-1,.
TGTGCCAGCAGTTTTTCCACGACCGGGGGCTCCTATAATTCACCCCTCCACTTT,CASSFSTTGGSYNSPLHF,.,TRBV27,TRBJ1-6,.
TGTGCCAGCAGTGAGATGCGACAGGGACAGCCCCAGCATTTT,CASSEMRQGQPQHF,once,TRBV25-1,TRBJ1-5,TRBD1
TGCGCCAGCAGCCAGGATCTTTACAGAGCAAACACCGGGGAGCTGTTTTTT,CASSQDLYRANTGELFF,.,TRBV4-3,TRBJ2-2,.
TGTGCCAGCACGCCAGGGGAGTATGAAGGCTACACCTTC,CASTPGEYEGYTF,.,TRBV7-9,TRBJ1-2,.
TGTGCCAGCAGTCCAGATGGACTGGTCGCGACTGAAGCTTTCTTT,CASSPDGLVATEAFF,.,TRBV27,TRBJ1-1,.
TGTGCCAGCAGCAAGGACAGGGGTAATCAGCCCCAGCATTTT,CASSKDRGNQPQHF,once,TRBV27,TRBJ1-5,TRBD1
TGTGCCAGCTCACCGGGACTAGCGGGAGCCTCCAGCTACAATGAGCAGTTCTTC,CASSPGLAGASSYNEQFF,.,TRBV18,TRBJ2-1,TRBD2
TGCAGTACTAGCGGGAGAGGCACCGGGGAGCTGTTTTTT,CSTSGRGTGELFF,many,TRBV29-1,TRBJ2-2,TRBD2
TGTGCCAGCAGCTTAGAAGCGGGGGGGAGGGCAGATACGCAGTATTTT,CASSLEAGGRADTQYF,many,TRBV7-3,TRBJ2-3,TRBD2
TGCGCCAGCAGCATTGATAGCGGGAGCTCCTACAATGAGCAGTTCTTC,CASSIDSGSSYNEQFF,once,TRBV5-1,TRBJ2-1,TRBD2
TGCGCCAGCAGCCAAGGGGAAGCGGGAACTACTAGCACAGATACGCAGTATTTT,CASSQGEAGTTSTDTQYF,.,TRBV4-1,TRBJ2-3,TRBD2
TGTGCCAGCAGGCTGTCAGGGAACACTGAAGCTTTCTTT,CASRLSGNTEAFF,.,TRBV2,TRBJ1-1,.
TGTGCCAGAAGCGGGTCGACTAGCGGGAGCTCAGATACGCAGTATTTT,CARSGSTSGSSDTQYF,once,TRBV5-3,TRBJ2-3,TRBD2
TGTGCCAGCAGCTTTCCAGGGGTGACAGATACGCAGTATTTT,CASSFPGVTDTQYF,.,TRBV7-9,TRBJ2-3,.
TGTGCCAGCGAGGGGGGGGCCTGGGCTTTCTTT,CASEGGAWAFF,.,TRBV11-2,TRBJ1-1,.
TGTGCCAGCAGAATCCGGCAGGGGCCGGGTACGCAGTATTTT,CASRIRQGPGTQYF,.,TRBV6-5,TRBJ2-3,.
TGTGCCAGCTCATACAGGGTAGAGACCCAGTACTTC,CASSYRVETQYF,.,TRBV18,TRBJ2-5,.
TGCGCCAGCAGCTTGGAGGGGATTTACACTGAAGCTTTCTTT,CASSLEGIYTEAFF,.,TRBV5-1,TRBJ1-1,.
TGTGCCAGCTCACCAGGGCTCGGGAACACTGAAGCTTTCTTT,CASSPGLGNTEAFF,.,TRBV18,TRBJ1-1,.
TGTGCCAGCAGTTTTCGGTCGGGGGGGGAGTATTTT,CASSFRSGGEYF,.,TRBV28,TRBJ2-3,TRBD2
TGCAGCGCCGCGCGACTAGCGTCAAGCACAGATACGCAGTATTTT,CSAARLASSTDTQYF,.,TRBV29-1,TRBJ2-3,TRBD2
TGCGCCAGCAGTGACCTACCCTCCGGAGACTATGGCTACACCTTC,CASSDLPSGDYGYTF,.,TRBV5-1,TRBJ1-2,.
TGTGCCAGCAGCTTCAACAGGGAATACGAGCAGTACTTC,CASSFNREYEQYF,.,TRBV5-5,TRBJ2-7,.
TGCGCCAGCGCCGTTGACAGTGATCAGCCCCAGCATTTT,CASAVDSDQPQHF,few,TRBV5-1,TRBJ1-5,.
TGTGCCAGCAGTGGAGGCAACTCATACTCCTACGAGCAGTACTTC,CASSGGNSYSYEQYF,.,TRBV6-1,TRBJ2-7,.
TGTGCCAGCAGCGCCCTCGGGTCGATCCAGGGAGGCTACACCTTC,CASSALGSIQGGYTF,.,TRBV9,TRBJ1-2,.
TGTGCCAGCAGTTCGACAAGAACTGGCTACACCTTC,CASSSTRTGYTF,.,TRBV6-5,TRBJ1-2,.
TGTGCCAGCAGCAGGGGACAGGGAGTTGGAACTGAAGCTTTCTTT,CASSRGQGVGTEAFF,.,TRBV7-9,TRBJ1-1,TRBD1
TGTGCCAGCAGCTTGGATACAGGGGAAGACGAGCAGTACTTC,CASSLDTGEDEQYF,.,TRBV7-9,TRBJ2-7,TRBD1